Listed here are 17 T cell receptor beta chains from one sample, sequenced in a study of cytomegalovirus exposure and HLA in healthy donors. Vbeta (60) and Jbeta (13) primers were used in the PCR. TCRdb's copy holds only in-frame clones and misses some; the assay was immunoSEQ multiplex PCR. The sample comprises around 220,000 clones, less than 85% of which are singletons, and approximately 0.22% rests with the top ten. Sequenced input: PBMCs. Source of these receptors: a girl aged 2-15 years in good health and CMV-seronegative.

The rearrangement joins TRBV27 to TRBJ2-2; D unresolved. Per the germline V gene, CDR1 is MNHEY and CDR2 is SMNVEV (reference sequence). Trimming stripped 8 bases from V and 6 bases from J, with 10 bases between. The CDR3 covers 12 residues. CDR3 nucleotide sequence: TGTGCCAGCTCCTTTCTTCCCGGGGAGCTGTTTTTT. Its translation: CASSFLPGELFF.

A few counts support this clone. The germline gene is not matched at one end of the junction; a read error may be the cause. The V gene is TRBV27, the J gene TRBJ2-3; D unclear. CDR3 length equals 10 residues. CDR1 MNHEY and CDR2 SMNVEV come from the germline V gene (reference sequence). This CDR3 reads CASSRDTQYF. CDR3 bases: TGTGCCAGCAGCAGAGATACGCAGTATTTT.

The chain recombines TRBV7-6 with TRBJ1-1; a weak D match, TRBD1 (6 bases). Germline loops: CDR1 SGHVS, CDR2 FNYEAQ. The CDR3 extends over 14 amino acids. Trimming removed 1 base from V and 4 bases from J, with 10 bases in between. The chain's CDR3 is CASSLVRGSTEAFF. Here the CDR3 DNA reads TGTGCCAGCAGCTTAGTCAGGGGAAGCACTGAAGCTTTCTTT.

The V gene is TRBV13, the J gene TRBJ2-1; weak D call: TRBD1 (6 bases). Trimming stripped 5 bases from V and 8 bases from J, with 19 bases between. Germline V lookup: CDR1 PRHDT, CDR2 FYEKMQ (reference sequence). The CDR3 extends over 15 amino acids. CDR3 residues: CASSGGGLPGDEQFF. The CDR3 bases are TGTGCCAGCAGCGGCGGCGGGCTGCCAGGGGATGAGCAGTTCTTC. Complete variable domain (other parts from reference TRBV13 and TRBJ2-1): AAGVIQSPRHLIKEKRETATLKCYPIPRHDTVYWYQQGPGQDPQFLISFYEKMQSDKGSIPDRFSAQQFSDYHSELNMSSLELGDSALYFCASSGGGLPGDEQFFGPGTRLTVL.

V gene TRBV7-9 combines with J gene TRBJ2-1; the D gene is possibly TRBD2 (5 bases). The V gene's germline CDR1 is SEHNR and CDR2 FQNEAQ (reference sequence). The CDR3 runs to 16 residues. V was clipped by 5 bases and J by 2 bases, with 16 bases between them. CDR3 coding DNA: TGTGCCAGCAGCCCCCTAAATAGCGAGACCTACAATGAGCAGTTCTTC. It specifies CASSPLNSETYNEQFF.

V gene TRBV6-5 combines with J gene TRBJ1-1; 7 nucleotides line up with TRBD1. The CDR3 spans 15 residues. Looked up from germline, CDR1 is MNHEY and CDR2 is SVGAGI. The junction had 8 bases not matched to a gene; V was cut back by 2 bases and J by 5 bases. This CDR3 is CASSYTHRGWTEAFF. As DNA, the CDR3 is TGTGCCAGCAGTTACACCCACAGGGGCTGGACTGAAGCTTTCTTT.

The chain is built from TRBV7-8 and TRBJ2-3, with TRBD2 identical over 9 bases. This CDR3 is 18 amino acids long. Losses at the gene ends were 1 base for V and 7 bases for J; bases not matched to a gene: 15. Germline CDR1 and CDR2: SGHVS and FQNEAQ. The CDR3 sequence: CASSLVYGLAGSTNTQYF. For the CDR3, the DNA is TGTGCCAGCAGCTTAGTCTATGGTCTAGCGGGAAGTACAAATACGCAGTATTTT.

This clone was detected only once. The J gene is TRBJ2-6, the V gene TRBV19, with D maybe TRBD1 (5 bases). V lost 9 bases, J lost 1 base, and 7 bases lay in between. The length of the CDR3 is 13 residues. Germline values: CDR1 LNHDA, CDR2 SQIVND (reference sequence). The CDR3 nucleotides are TGTGCCAGCAGGGTTTCTGGGGCCAACGTCCTGACTTTC. As protein: CASRVSGANVLTF.

V gene TRBV5-4 combines with J gene TRBJ1-2; weak D call: TRBD1 (5 bases). Germline-derived CDR1 and CDR2 are SGHNT and YYREEE (reference sequence). This CDR3 has 13 residues. V gave up 1 base and J gave up 4 bases, with 8 bases separating them. The CDR3 nucleotides are TGTGCCAGCAGCTTGCAGGGAAGCTATGGCTACACCTTC. Protein sequence: CASSLQGSYGYTF.

The gene calls are TRBV18 and TRBJ2-6; D remains unclear. The CDR3 has 17 residues. CDR1 is KGHSH and CDR2 is LQKENI in the germline V gene. Trimming stripped 2 bases from V and 1 base from J, with 12 bases between. For the CDR3, the DNA is TGTGCCAGCTCACCAATCGTTTATCGGTCTGGGGCCAACGTCCTGACTTTC. Protein sequence: CASSPIVYRSGANVLTF.

The chain carries TRBV5-4 and TRBJ1-1, with D possibly being TRBD1 (5 bases). The CDR3 runs 16 residues. Germline-derived CDR1 and CDR2 are SGHNT and YYREEE (reference sequence). V shed 2 bases and J shed 0 bases, with 14 bases lying between them. Here the CDR3 DNA reads TGTGCCAGCAGCTTTGGGCAGGGTATAGTGAACACTGAAGCTTTCTTT. Amino acid sequence: CASSFGQGIVNTEAFF. The whole variable domain, remainder taken from reference TRBV5-4 and TRBJ1-1, is ETGVTQSPTHLIKTRGQQVTLRCSSQSGHNTVSWYQQALGQGPQFIFQYYREEENGRGNFPPRFSGLQFPNYSSELNVNALELDDSALYLCASSFGQGIVNTEAFFGQGTRLTVV.

The genes are TRBV7-9 and TRBJ2-1, with 12 bases aligning to TRBD2. This CDR3 has 15 residues. Germline-derived CDR1 and CDR2 are SEHNR and FQNEAQ (reference sequence). The trim removed 4 bases at V and 7 bases at J, leaving 5 bases unmatched. CDR3 amino acids: CASSSLAGGLNEQFF. The CDR3 DNA reads TGTGCCAGCAGCTCACTAGCGGGAGGATTAAATGAGCAGTTCTTC.

The J gene is TRBJ2-7, the V gene TRBV11-2; D is possibly TRBD1 (6 bases). V was pared by 8 bases and J by 4 bases, with 24 bases between. The germline V gene encodes CDR1 SGHAT and CDR2 FQNNGV. The CDR3 extends over 16 amino acids. The CDR3 loop reads CASSILKQGYLYEQYF. Written as DNA, the CDR3 is TGTGCCAGCTCTATCTTAAAACAGGGTTATTTATACGAGCAGTACTTC.

The chain joins TRBV6-6 to TRBJ2-1; TRBD2 aligns across 10 bases. J gave up 8 bases and V 0 bases, and 4 bases lay outside the gene matches. The V gene's germline CDR1 is MNHNY and CDR2 SVGAGI (reference sequence). There are 15 residues in the CDR3. CDR3 bases: TGTGCCAGCAGTTACTCGGCGGGGACTAGCGATGAGCAGTTCTTC. Encoded protein: CASSYSAGTSDEQFF.

The rearrangement links TRBV5-1 to TRBJ1-5; 9 nucleotides align to TRBD1. This CDR3 region has 14 residues. The V and J ends lost 0 bases and 6 bases, in that order; junction bases with no gene match: 1. Germline values: CDR1 SGHRS, CDR2 YFSETQ. CDR3 protein: CASSLGQGGQPQHF. The DNA of the CDR3 is TGCGCCAGCAGCTTGGGACAGGGGGGTCAGCCCCAGCATTTT. Combining the CDR3 with reference TRBV5-1 and TRBJ1-5 gives the whole variable domain KAGVTQTPRYLIKTRGQQVTLSCSPISGHRSVSWYQQTPGQGLQFLFEYFSETQRNKGNFPGRFSGRQFSNSRSEMNVSTLELGDSALYLCASSLGQGGQPQHFGDGTRLSIL.

The J gene is TRBJ1-3, the V gene TRBV9; TRBD1 is a possible D gene (6 bases). The germline V gene has CDR1 SGDLS and CDR2 YYNGEE. The length of the CDR3 is 15 residues. Trimming took off 0 bases at V and 7 bases at J, with 14 bases between the two ends. CDR3 sequence: CASSVDPGVGNTIYF. CDR3 sequence (DNA): TGTGCCAGCAGCGTAGATCCAGGGGTGGGTAACACCATATATTTT.

V is TRBV7-3 and J is TRBJ2-1, with D possibly being TRBD1 (5 bases). The CDR3 has 15 residues. Trimming shortened V by 0 bases and J by 5 bases, and 11 bases separated the two germline ends. CDR1 and CDR2 (germline): SGHTA, FQGTGA. CDR3 in DNA: TGTGCCAGCAGCTTAACAGGCAGGGATAACAATGAGCAGTTCTTC. Encoded protein: CASSLTGRDNNEQFF.